Listed below are T cell receptor beta chains from one sample, sequenced in a study of T cells in Graves' hyperthyroidism and ophthalmopathy. TCRdb passed the multiplex PCR reads through MiXCR, listing each CDR3 protein once. The table includes 650,000 to 850,000 distinct CDR3 sequences, 15% to 20% detected once. The specimen sequenced was blood. The receptors stem from a woman between 50 and 59 years old with Graves' hyperthyroidism that later progressed to Graves' ophthalmopathy. CDR3s include the opening cysteine and the closing phenylalanine or tryptophan. Each record gives: clone size, D gene, V gene, J gene, CDR3 protein, CDR3 DNA. D genes are given only for firm matches. Clone size, where shown, is once, few, many, or a class for clones that have expanded.

clone_size: .; d_call: .; v_call: TRBV19; j_call: TRBJ1-5; cdr3_aa: CASSKQGSSNQPQHF; cdr3_nt: TGTGCCAGTAGTAAACAGGGAAGTAGCAATCAGCCCCAGCATTTT
clone_size: .; d_call: .; v_call: TRBV20-1; j_call: TRBJ1-2; cdr3_aa: CSAREPNYGYTF; cdr3_nt: TGCAGTGCTAGAGAACCAAACTATGGCTACACCTTC
clone_size: few; d_call: TRBD1; v_call: TRBV28; j_call: TRBJ1-4; cdr3_aa: CASSSYRTGDEKLFF; cdr3_nt: TGTGCCAGCAGTTCGTATCGGACAGGCGATGAAAAACTGTTTTTT
clone_size: many; d_call: .; v_call: TRBV5-6; j_call: TRBJ1-2; cdr3_aa: CASSLDRGSDGYTF; cdr3_nt: TGTGCCAGCAGCTTGGATAGAGGGTCAGATGGCTACACCTTC
clone_size: few; d_call: TRBD1; v_call: TRBV6-1; j_call: TRBJ1-5; cdr3_aa: CASMMGQSGNQPQHF; cdr3_nt: TGTGCCAGCATGATGGGACAGTCCGGCAATCAGCCCCAGCATTTT
clone_size: many; d_call: TRBD1; v_call: TRBV20-1; j_call: TRBJ2-5; cdr3_aa: CSASWGTGGSGETQYF; cdr3_nt: TGCAGTGCTAGTTGGGGGACAGGGGGATCTGGGGAGACCCAGTACTTC
clone_size: few; d_call: TRBD1; v_call: TRBV5-5; j_call: TRBJ1-2; cdr3_aa: CASSSPGQANYGYTF; cdr3_nt: TGTGCCAGCAGCTCACCGGGACAGGCAAACTATGGCTACACCTTC
clone_size: .; d_call: .; v_call: TRBV18; j_call: TRBJ2-3; cdr3_aa: CASSPRLDTQYF; cdr3_nt: TGTGCCAGCTCACCTAGATTAGATACGCAGTATTTT
clone_size: .; d_call: .; v_call: TRBV7-9; j_call: TRBJ2-3; cdr3_aa: CASSLQAGGDAQYF; cdr3_nt: TGTGCCAGCAGCTTACAGGCAGGAGGGGATGCGCAGTATTTT
clone_size: few; d_call: .; v_call: TRBV6-1; j_call: TRBJ2-6; cdr3_aa: CASSRAGLSGANVLTF; cdr3_nt: TGTGCCAGCAGTCGGGCAGGTCTCTCTGGGGCCAACGTCCTGACTTTC
clone_size: many; d_call: .; v_call: TRBV2; j_call: TRBJ1-4; cdr3_aa: CASSPTTVNEKLFF; cdr3_nt: TGTGCCAGCAGTCCGACGACAGTTAATGAAAAACTGTTTTTT
clone_size: many; d_call: .; v_call: TRBV12-3/TRBV12-4; j_call: TRBJ2-3; cdr3_aa: CASSGFRGRGDTQYF; cdr3_nt: TGTGCCAGCAGCGGGTTCCGGGGGCGCGGAGATACGCAGTATTTT
clone_size: once; d_call: TRBD1; v_call: TRBV30; j_call: TRBJ2-7; cdr3_aa: CAWDRDRGLYEQYF; cdr3_nt: TGTGCCTGGGACCGGGACAGGGGGTTGTATGAGCAGTACTTC
clone_size: many; d_call: .; v_call: TRBV11-2; j_call: TRBJ2-7; cdr3_aa: CASSQDIYEQYF; cdr3_nt: TGTGCCAGCAGCCAGGACATCTACGAGCAGTACTTC
clone_size: few; d_call: .; v_call: TRBV20-1; j_call: TRBJ1-6; cdr3_aa: CSARWTEMSSYNSPLHF; cdr3_nt: TGCAGTGCTCGGTGGACAGAGATGAGCTCCTATAATTCACCCCTCCACTTT
clone_size: many; d_call: TRBD2; v_call: TRBV5-1; j_call: TRBJ2-1; cdr3_aa: CASSPPTSGGINEQFF; cdr3_nt: TGCGCCAGCAGCCCACCTACTAGCGGGGGCATCAATGAGCAGTTCTTC
clone_size: .; d_call: TRBD1; v_call: TRBV18; j_call: TRBJ1-2; cdr3_aa: CASSPPGQSFYTF; cdr3_nt: TGTGCCAGCTCACCACCGGGACAGTCTTTCTACACCTTC
clone_size: many; d_call: .; v_call: TRBV27; j_call: TRBJ2-7; cdr3_aa: CASSFGASLSYEQYF; cdr3_nt: TGTGCCAGCAGTTTCGGGGCAAGCCTTTCCTACGAGCAGTACTTC
clone_size: many; d_call: .; v_call: TRBV20-1; j_call: TRBJ1-6; cdr3_aa: CSARANGLDNSPLHF; cdr3_nt: TGCAGTGCTAGGGCTAATGGCTTGGATAATTCACCCCTCCACTTT
clone_size: .; d_call: .; v_call: TRBV6-2/TRBV6-3; j_call: TRBJ2-2; cdr3_aa: CASSYHRGRTVGELFF; cdr3_nt: TGTGCCAGCAGTTACCACCGGGGGAGGACTGTCGGGGAGCTGTTTTTT
clone_size: many; d_call: .; v_call: TRBV9; j_call: TRBJ1-1; cdr3_aa: CASSVTPGGMNTEAFF; cdr3_nt: TGTGCCAGCAGCGTTACCCCCGGTGGAATGAACACTGAAGCTTTCTTT
clone_size: .; d_call: TRBD1; v_call: TRBV7-7; j_call: TRBJ2-1; cdr3_aa: CASSKGTGGDEQFF; cdr3_nt: TGTGCTAGCAGCAAAGGGACAGGGGGGGATGAGCAGTTCTTC
clone_size: few; d_call: .; v_call: TRBV29-1; j_call: TRBJ1-2; cdr3_aa: CSVQEGLGYTF; cdr3_nt: TGCAGCGTACAAGAAGGGTTAGGCTACACCTTC
clone_size: many; d_call: .; v_call: TRBV12-3/TRBV12-4; j_call: TRBJ1-2; cdr3_aa: CASSFVLTGHGYTF; cdr3_nt: TGTGCCAGCAGCTTCGTCCTGACAGGCCATGGCTACACCTTC
clone_size: .; d_call: .; v_call: TRBV10-3; j_call: TRBJ2-7; cdr3_aa: CAISEPTDAYEQYF; cdr3_nt: TGTGCCATCAGTGAGCCTACGGACGCCTACGAGCAGTACTTC
clone_size: .; d_call: TRBD2; v_call: TRBV3-1; j_call: TRBJ2-1; cdr3_aa: CASSRTSTSGGAYEQFF; cdr3_nt: TGTGCCAGCAGCCGTACTTCCACTAGCGGGGGGGCCTATGAGCAGTTCTTC
clone_size: many; d_call: .; v_call: TRBV3-1; j_call: TRBJ1-1; cdr3_aa: CASSPTPNTEAFF; cdr3_nt: TGTGCCAGCAGCCCCACCCCGAATACTGAAGCTTTCTTT
clone_size: .; d_call: TRBD1; v_call: TRBV5-1; j_call: TRBJ2-4; cdr3_aa: CASSLIQGTKNIQYF; cdr3_nt: TGCGCCAGCAGCTTAATACAGGGGACCAAAAACATTCAGTACTTC
clone_size: many; d_call: .; v_call: TRBV30; j_call: TRBJ1-2; cdr3_aa: CAWSVTFGYTF; cdr3_nt: TGTGCCTGGAGCGTGACATTCGGCTACACCTTC
clone_size: many; d_call: .; v_call: TRBV3-1; j_call: TRBJ2-7; cdr3_aa: CASSQGGSSLGYEQYF; cdr3_nt: TGTGCCAGCAGCCAAGGCGGGTCCTCGTTAGGGTACGAGCAGTACTTC
clone_size: .; d_call: .; v_call: TRBV20-1; j_call: TRBJ2-7; cdr3_aa: CSVGATTGRHEQYF; cdr3_nt: TGCAGTGTGGGCGCGACGACAGGCCGGCACGAGCAGTACTTC
clone_size: few; d_call: TRBD2; v_call: TRBV20-1; j_call: TRBJ2-2; cdr3_aa: CSGEGTNTGELFF; cdr3_nt: TGCAGTGGGGAGGGCACGAACACCGGGGAGCTGTTTTTT
clone_size: once; d_call: TRBD2; v_call: TRBV5-1; j_call: TRBJ2-7; cdr3_aa: CASNPSGETYEQYF; cdr3_nt: TGCGCCAGCAACCCGAGCGGGGAGACCTACGAGCAGTACTTC
clone_size: many; d_call: .; v_call: TRBV5-1; j_call: TRBJ2-3; cdr3_aa: CASSLTHRGSSTDTQYF; cdr3_nt: TGCGCCAGCAGCTTGACACACCGAGGGAGTAGCACAGATACGCAGTATTTT
clone_size: .; d_call: .; v_call: TRBV13; j_call: TRBJ2-1; cdr3_aa: CASSQRQDEQFF; cdr3_nt: TGTGCCAGCAGCCAAAGACAGGATGAGCAGTTCTTC
clone_size: .; d_call: TRBD2; v_call: TRBV5-5; j_call: TRBJ2-1; cdr3_aa: CASSFREGTNNEQFF; cdr3_nt: TGTGCCAGCAGCTTCAGGGAGGGGACCAACAATGAGCAGTTCTTC
clone_size: few; d_call: .; v_call: TRBV12-3/TRBV12-4; j_call: TRBJ1-5; cdr3_aa: CASSSSGASVSQHF; cdr3_nt: TGTGCCAGTAGTTCTTCGGGGGCTTCCGTTTCCCAGCATTTT
clone_size: few; d_call: TRBD1; v_call: TRBV19; j_call: TRBJ1-3; cdr3_aa: CASRAHLGQRSGNTIYF; cdr3_nt: TGTGCCAGTAGAGCACACTTGGGACAGCGCTCTGGAAACACCATATATTTT
clone_size: .; d_call: .; v_call: TRBV9; j_call: TRBJ2-2; cdr3_aa: CASSGGGALSGELFF; cdr3_nt: TGTGCCAGCAGCGGAGGGGGGGCCCTATCCGGGGAGCTGTTTTTT
clone_size: few; d_call: TRBD1; v_call: TRBV10-3; j_call: TRBJ1-5; cdr3_aa: CAISRDRGSNQPQHF; cdr3_nt: TGTGCCATTAGCCGGGACAGGGGAAGCAATCAGCCCCAGCATTTT
clone_size: few; d_call: .; v_call: TRBV11-2; j_call: TRBJ1-1; cdr3_aa: CASSPSRTDNTEAFF; cdr3_nt: TGTGCCAGCAGCCCCTCGCGGACAGACAACACTGAAGCTTTCTTT
clone_size: many; d_call: .; v_call: TRBV29-1; j_call: TRBJ2-5; cdr3_aa: CSVDPGTAVETQYF; cdr3_nt: TGCAGCGTTGACCCAGGGACCGCAGTTGAGACCCAGTACTTC
clone_size: many; d_call: .; v_call: TRBV27; j_call: TRBJ1-1; cdr3_aa: CASMFGREAFF; cdr3_nt: TGTGCCAGCATGTTTGGCAGAGAAGCTTTCTTT
clone_size: few; d_call: TRBD1; v_call: TRBV7-8; j_call: TRBJ2-2; cdr3_aa: CASRGPGGPNTGELFF; cdr3_nt: TGTGCCAGCAGAGGCCCAGGGGGCCCGAACACCGGGGAGCTGTTTTTT
clone_size: .; d_call: .; v_call: TRBV20-1; j_call: TRBJ1-5; cdr3_aa: CSARSPGAGLGDQPQHF; cdr3_nt: TGCAGTGCTAGATCCCCGGGGGCTGGGTTGGGGGATCAGCCCCAGCATTTT
clone_size: .; d_call: .; v_call: TRBV18; j_call: TRBJ1-1; cdr3_aa: CASSPLRDGTEAFF; cdr3_nt: TGTGCCAGCTCCCCATTGAGGGACGGCACTGAAGCTTTCTTT